The entry that follows covers one TCR beta chain sequence. Germline-derived CDR1 and CDR2 are LNHDA and SQIVND (reference sequence). Trimming took 3 bases from V and 0 from J, leaving 8 bases between them. This CDR3 spans 15 amino acids. This specimen comes from a study of blood T cell repertoires in COVID-19. Profiling relied on immunoSEQ multiplex PCR, and the TCRdb table lists in-frame clones only, not all of them. The table shows about 130,000 clones, with about 80% occurring only once. This rearrangement joins TRBV19 to TRBJ1-4; unclear D gene. Sequencing input: peripheral blood. This clonotype was obtained from a woman aged 50 to 60 with acute or convalescent COVID-19. The chain's CDR3 is CASSILTATNEKLFF. CDR3 coding DNA: TGTGCCAGTAGTATCCTAACCGCAACTAATGAAAAACTGTTTTTT.